This TCR beta chain is from a study of blood T cell repertoires in COVID-19 (dated by TCRdb to about 2020). Broadly, across the study: The collaborator samples originated in the United States, Italy and Spain and spanned the acute and convalescent phases of COVID-19. The material from the prospective study consisted of cDNA or gDNA derived from T cells, B-cell-depleted T cells, or PBMCs. Subjects who had been exposed to COVID-19, were actively infected with it, or had recovered from it provided the deeply sampled blood TCRbeta repertoires that made up the dataset. A freely available public database, intended as a resource for researchers studying the immune response to SARS-CoV-2, is where the repertoires were released. The samples were drawn from the first 160 participants of the ongoing ImmuneRACE study and from some 1,300 subjects provided by 6 global collaborators. A de-identified subject ID, COVID-19 status, age in years and sex were almost always included in the sample metadata. Where available, HLA class I and class II types were obtained from metadata supplied by the sample provider rather than from assay-based typing. On the study overall, not on this receptor specifically: Clinical and demographic metadata were provided uncurated, with the amount varying by source and participant.

The immunoSEQ Assay, a bias-controlled multiplex PCR, was used to amplify TCRbeta CDR3 regions from genomic DNA. In the paper's pipeline: The number of nucleated cells in each sample was estimated from the amplification of reference gene primers within the assay. Sequence reads were collapsed and filtered to measure the absolute abundance of every unique TCRbeta CDR3 rearrangement. For each sample, productive Simpson clonality was calculated as the square root of Simpson's diversity index across productive rearrangements. Drawn from immuneACCESS, this table holds only the in-frame rearrangements with V and J called that TCRdb kept. Clones are partly lost; checked studies trace under half to an unresolved V gene and leave the rest unexplained. That table supplies the V and J calls and clone size; D and trimming were determined from the DNA. The sample table contains roughly 310,000 clones; only one count was recorded for 88% of them. Under 5% of the sample goes to the ten largest clones.

The collaborating institutions used their own protocols to collect whole blood in K2EDTA tubes. For TCRbeta analysis, collaborator samples were shipped as frozen whole blood, as isolated PBMCs, or as DNA extracted from either sample type. Worth noting for this clone: It lacks a known antigen. Base qualities are not provided; no much larger clone lies one nucleotide away.

At the junction V is shortened by 6 bases and J by 4 bases; bases outside the gene matches: 16. CDR1 and CDR2 (SNHLY, FYNNEI) derive from the germline V gene. The CDR3, from cysteine to phenylalanine, totals 17 residues. Just the 51-base CDR3 DNA is kept, in frame starting at base 1. The rearrangement joined TRBV2 to TRBJ2-3; 7 of the junction bases match TRBD1. This TCR derives from a woman aged 45-65 years with active or convalescent COVID-19. Sequenced input: peripheral blood. The sequenced DNA is TGTGCCAGCAGCCACGGGAACAGGGGATCTAGGGCAGATACGCAGTATTTT. Its coded protein is CASSHGNRGSRADTQYF.